This paragraph covers one T cell receptor beta chain sequence. The data are from a study of response to subunit inactivated influenza vaccine. The CDR3 runs 16 residues. In germline, CDR1 is MNHNS, CDR2 SASEGT. The V gene end was trimmed by 5 bases and the J gene end by 2 bases; junction bases not matched to a gene: 6. TCRdb reprocessed the RT-PCR reads via MiXCR and lists one record per CDR3 protein. The sample lists under 200,000 distinct CDR3 sequences; roughly 11% were seen once. The source of this sequence is a man aged 45-60 years who received an inactivated influenza vaccine. The chain links TRBV6-1 to TRBJ2-3; TRBD2 agrees at 11 bases. Sequenced material: non-naive T cells sorted from PBMCs, taken about 40 days after vaccination. The chain's CDR3 is CASSSLAGGLTDTQYF. The DNA for the CDR3 is TGTGCCAGCAGTAGTCTAGCGGGAGGTCTCACAGATACGCAGTATTTT.